A single sample gave rise to the 6 T cell receptor beta chains below, sequenced in a study of T cell responses to AZD1222 COVID-19 vaccine. Sequenced by immunoSEQ multiplex PCR; TCRdb stores in-frame clones only, minus some. The data show more than 120,000 clones, 85% to 95% seen once. The sample here was peripheral blood, taken 28 days after the second AZD1222 dose. These receptors came from an adult who received the AZD1222 COVID-19 vaccine.

The V gene is TRBV18, the J gene TRBJ1-1, with 9 bases lining up with TRBD1. The CDR3 is 17 amino acids. Germline loops: CDR1 KGHSH, CDR2 LQKENI. With V trimmed by 4 bases and J by 0 bases, 9 bases remained unmatched. The chain's CDR3 is CASSRNRDRAVNTEAFF. DNA of the CDR3: TGTGCCAGCTCACGGAACCGGGACAGGGCCGTGAACACTGAAGCTTTCTTT.

The chain joins TRBV6-2 or TRBV6-3 to TRBJ1-5; D remains unclear. Germline V CDR1 and CDR2: MNHEY, SVGEGT. This CDR3 contains 13 residues. V was cut by 2 bases and J by 11 bases, with 13 bases left in between. DNA of the CDR3: TGTGCCAGCAGTTACCCCAATGGGTTGGCCCAGCATTTT. Amino acids: CASSYPNGLAQHF.

The chain uses TRBV10-1 and TRBJ2-7, with 14 bases that match TRBD2. J lost 3 bases, V lost 6 bases, and 7 bases had no gene match. This CDR3 is built from 16 residues. Looked up from germline, CDR1 is WNHNN and CDR2 is SYGVQD (reference sequence). The CDR3 sequence is CASSGTSGGGGYEQYF. In DNA form, the CDR3 reads TGCGCCAGCAGCGGGACTAGCGGGGGCGGGGGCTACGAGCAGTACTTC.

The chain joins TRBV12-3 or TRBV12-4 to TRBJ2-5; the D gene is possibly TRBD2 (5 bases). V was cut by 6 bases and J by 5 bases, with 13 bases left in between. This CDR3 is built from 13 residues. The DNA for the CDR3 is TGTGCCAGCAGCCCAAGCGGAATGGAGACCCAGTACTTC. This gives the protein CASSPSGMETQYF.

V is TRBV12-3 or TRBV12-4 and J is TRBJ1-2; D not resolved. CDR3 size: 12 residues. Trimming cost V 6 bases and J 8 bases, with 13 bases left between them. CDR3 loop: CASSLTTRGYTF. The CDR3, as DNA: TGTGCCAGCAGCCTAACTACTCGGGGCTACACCTTC.

The CDR3 sequence: CASSDGGTGTSYTF. The CDR3 DNA is TGTGCCAGCAGTGACGGTGGGACAGGCACCAGCTACACCTTC. The chain combines TRBV6-1 with TRBJ1-2; 8 bases are a match to TRBD1. V gave up 3 bases and J gave up 9 bases; unmatched junction bases: 9. This CDR3 is 14 amino acids long. Per germline, CDR1 MNHNS and CDR2 SASEGT.